This TCR beta chain is from a study of T cell repertoires in cytomegalovirus infection. Study information: CMV epitopes used comprised recently identified HLA-C-restricted ones and well-studied HLA-B-restricted ones. Based on public TCR beta signatures, there were indications of CMV infection and of a matching HLA type. Study-wide findings and caveats: Within the response measured ex vivo, HLA-C-restricted CMV-specific TCR beta clonotypes were dominant. Pooled public TCR beta family frequency picked out CMV carriers with the relevant HLA.

V was clipped by 4 bases and J by 5 bases; unmatched bases: 9. The length of the CDR3 is 16 residues. CDR1 and CDR2 (germline): SGHDT, YYEEEE. TCRdb re-called the reads with MiXCR, one entry per CDR3 protein. This sample carries 110,000 or so distinct CDR3 sequences, about 30% of them seen once, and the ten largest clones take roughly three quarters. About this clonotype itself: Its antigen remains unidentified.

The V and J genes are TRBV5-6 and TRBJ2-1; 10 bases map to TRBD1. This receptor was taken from a human donor in good health (CMV status not recorded). Some clones in this sample may be carry-over from other donors' samples. Sequenced here: CD8+ T cells from cultured PBMCs, sampled from culture after CMV antigen stimulation. CDR3 in amino acids: CASSAKGTGVHNEQFF. In DNA form, the CDR3 reads TGTGCCAGCAGCGCGAAAGGGACAGGGGTACACAATGAGCAGTTCTTC. Supplemented by reference TRBV5-6 and TRBJ2-1, the full variable domain reads DAGVTQSPTHLIKTRGQQVTLRCSPKSGHDTVSWYQQALGQGPQFIFQYYEEEERQRGNFPDRFSGHQFPNYSSELNVNALLLGDSALYLCASSAKGTGVHNEQFFGPGTRLTVL.